Below are 8 T cell receptor beta chains sequenced from a single sample in a study of blood T cells in healthy people across ages. It was with a sample-barcoded 5' primer and a J-beta primer mix that a second PCR of roughly 6 to 12 cycles was run. TCRdb reanalysed the 5' RACE reads using MiXCR and keeps one entry per CDR3 protein. The repertoire holds 650,000 to 1,000,000 distinct CDR3 sequences, with approximately 35% as singletons. Material for sequencing was blood. These receptors were obtained from a man between 18 and 29 years old in good health.

V gene TRBV12-3 or TRBV12-4 combines with J gene TRBJ1-6, with TRBD1 matching 7 bases. The CDR3 totals 15 residues. V lost 5 bases, J lost 5 bases, and 6 bases stayed unmatched. As DNA, the CDR3 is TGTGCCAGCAGTCCTCAGGGGGATCATAATTCACCCCTCCACTTT. This sequence encodes CASSPQGDHNSPLHF.

This chain links TRBV18 with TRBJ1-2; tentatively, D is TRBD1 (5 bases). CDR1 and CDR2 from the germline V gene are KGHSH and LQKENI. The CDR3 contains 15 residues. Trimming took off 4 bases at V and 4 bases at J, with 16 bases between the two ends. As DNA, the CDR3 is TGTGCCAGCTCACTCAGGCAGGGTGACGGCTATGGCTACACCTTC. Its protein is CASSLRQGDGYGYTF.

This clonotype appeared a few times. The CDR3 protein is CASSLNGASEKLFF. As DNA, the CDR3 is TGTGCCAGCAGCTTAAACGGGGCGAGTGAAAAACTGTTTTTT. The rearrangement links TRBV7-2 to TRBJ1-4; weak D call: TRBD1 (5 bases). The germline V gene has CDR1 SGHTA and CDR2 FQGNSA. The CDR3 is made up of 14 amino acids. The ends were cut back, 2 bases at V and 7 bases at J, with 11 bases in the middle.

This clonotype was seen at least ten times. The chain joins TRBV13 to TRBJ2-1; 9 bases agree with TRBD1. There are 15 residues in the CDR3. From germline, CDR1 is PRHDT and CDR2 FYEKMQ (reference sequence). Trimming at V came to 5 bases and at J to 2 bases, leaving 4 bases not matched to a gene. CDR3 DNA: TGTGCCAGCAGCCCGGACAGGGGCGCCTACAATGAGCAGTTCTTC. Protein: CASSPDRGAYNEQFF.

The chain couples TRBV12-3 or TRBV12-4 to TRBJ2-1, with TRBD1 matching 7 bases. The ends lost 4 bases at V and 1 base at J; junction bases unmatched: 7. The CDR3 spans 16 residues. The CDR3 protein is CASSSQGIRSYNEQFF. The CDR3 region has the DNA TGTGCCAGCAGTTCACAGGGGATTAGATCCTACAATGAGCAGTTCTTC.

The chain is built from TRBV7-2 and TRBJ1-6; no definite D call. The V end was cut by 1 base, the J end by 10 bases, with 8 bases between. Germline V gene lookup returns CDR1 SGHTA and CDR2 FQGNSA. This CDR3 is 13 amino acids long. As DNA, the CDR3 is TGTGCCAGCAGCTTAGGTATCTTCTCACCCCTCCACTTT. The encoded protein is CASSLGIFSPLHF.

The chain combines TRBV20-1 with TRBJ1-5, with unresolved D. CDR3 length equals 14 residues. Trimming cost V 0 bases and J 5 bases, with 11 bases left between them. Per germline, CDR1 DFQATT and CDR2 SNEGSKA (reference sequence). The CDR3 nucleotides are TGCAGTGCTAGAGACGCCGGAGGTGATCAGCCCCAGCATTTT. Protein product: CSARDAGGDQPQHF.

V and J are TRBV7-2 and TRBJ2-5, with D unclear. Germline CDR1 and CDR2: SGHTA and FQGNSA. The CDR3 contains 15 residues. V lost 1 base to trimming and J lost 2 bases, with 11 bases between them. CDR3 sequence (DNA): TGTGCCAGCAGCTTAGACCGGCTGTTACAAGAGACCCAGTACTTC. Protein product: CASSLDRLLQETQYF.